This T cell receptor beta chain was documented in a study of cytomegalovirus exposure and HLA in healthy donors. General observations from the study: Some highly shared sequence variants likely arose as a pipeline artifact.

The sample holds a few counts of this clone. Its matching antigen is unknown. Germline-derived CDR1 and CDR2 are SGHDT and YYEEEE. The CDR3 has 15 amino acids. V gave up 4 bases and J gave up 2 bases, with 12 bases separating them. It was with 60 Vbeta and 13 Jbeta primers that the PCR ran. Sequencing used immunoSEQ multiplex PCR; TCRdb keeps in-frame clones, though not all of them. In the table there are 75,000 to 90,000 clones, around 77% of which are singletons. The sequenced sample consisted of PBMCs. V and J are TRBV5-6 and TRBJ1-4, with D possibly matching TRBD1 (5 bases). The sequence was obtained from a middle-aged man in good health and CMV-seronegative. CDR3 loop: CASSPNPGTNEKLFF. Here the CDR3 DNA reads TGTGCCAGCAGCCCAAACCCAGGGACTAATGAAAAACTGTTTTTT.